This TCR beta chain was sequenced during a study of identical twins. This CDR3 has 13 amino acids. V gave up 6 bases and J gave up 7 bases, with 10 bases separating them. In TCRdb, the 5' RACE reads were re-called with MiXCR into one record per CDR3 protein. The sample holds 200,000 to 300,000 distinct CDR3 sequences, 8% to 11% seen once. Study-wide points: Within cord blood, abundant beta clonotypes carried fewer insertions, but memory repertoires showed no such trend. Zero-insertion analyses could be partly confounded by invariant MAIT and iNKT cells. Compared with unrelated sharing, twin-shared out-of-frame alpha sequences had more low-probability sequences.

The donors were all healthy and Caucasian. Turning to this clonotype: No antigen is known for it.

V is TRBV12-3 or TRBV12-4 and J is TRBJ1-6; D uncertain. The sample consisted of memory T cells sorted from blood. This TCR derives from a man aged 45-65 years in good health. The CDR3 nucleotides are TGTGCCAGCAGGCCCATATTGAATTCACCCCTCCACTTT. The encoded protein is CASRPILNSPLHF.